This T cell receptor beta chain was obtained from a study of blood T cell repertoires in COVID-19. Overall study context: Material from acute and convalescent COVID-19 was sourced from the United States, Italy and Spain. In each case, the material was cDNA or gDNA derived from T cells, B-cell-depleted T cells, or PBMCs.

The assay was immunoSEQ multiplex PCR, and TCRdb's table has in-frame clones only and misses some. The sample yields 200,000 to 250,000 clones, just under 85% seen once. This clone was seen a few times. The V end lost 2 bases, the J end lost 4 bases, and 14 bases lay between the germline ends. Germline CDR1 reads SGHVS; CDR2 reads FQNEAQ. CDR3 size: 15 residues. This TCR came from a middle-aged man with acute or convalescent COVID-19. The specimen was peripheral blood. The rearrangement joins TRBV7-8 to TRBJ1-2, with D possibly TRBD1 on 5 matching bases. The CDR3 nucleotides are TGTGCCAGCAGCTTACTGCAGGGCCTACCCTATGGCTACACCTTC. It translates to CASSLLQGLPYGYTF.